These 26 T cell receptor beta chains were all obtained from the same sample, sequenced in a study of blood T cell repertoires in COVID-19. Some clones are missing from TCRdb's copy, which holds only in-frame ones; the method was immunoSEQ multiplex PCR. The sample has about 200,000 clones, roughly 90% seen once; the top ten hold roughly 6%. Sequencing input: peripheral blood. Receptors originate from a man in his sixties who had recovered from COVID-19.

The rearrangement joins TRBV15 to TRBJ2-5, with D hard to call. Germline V gene sequence: CDR1 LNHNV, CDR2 YYDKDF (reference sequence). This CDR3 comprises 11 residues. V was pared by 8 bases and J by 1 base, with 5 bases between. The CDR3 here is CATGRQETQYF. The CDR3 DNA follows: TGTGCCACCGGGCGCCAAGAGACCCAGTACTTC.

The chain combines TRBV5-1 with TRBJ2-2; 8 bases fit TRBD2. Germline values: CDR1 SGHRS, CDR2 YFSETQ. V lost 1 base and J lost 6; bases outside the gene matches: 5. The CDR3 runs 15 residues. CDR3 in amino acids: CASSLTLADPGELFF. CDR3 coding DNA: TGCGCCAGCAGCTTGACACTAGCGGACCCCGGGGAGCTGTTTTTT.

V gene TRBV6-5 combines with J gene TRBJ2-4, with 9 nucleotides matching TRBD1. The CDR3 runs to 15 residues. The germline V gene has CDR1 MNHEY and CDR2 SVGAGI. V lost 4 bases, J lost 8 bases, and 9 bases stayed unmatched. The CDR3 protein is CASSFLQGAVDIQYF. CDR3 DNA sequence: TGTGCCAGCAGTTTCCTACAGGGGGCTGTGGACATTCAGTACTTC.

The rearrangement links TRBV4-3 to TRBJ2-3; D perhaps matches TRBD1 (5 bases). Germline CDR1 and CDR2: LGHNA and YSLEER. Trimming removed 0 bases at V and 2 bases at J, with 12 bases between. This CDR3 contains 16 residues. CDR3 protein: CASSQEARGPTDTQYF. The CDR3 DNA reads as TGCGCCAGCAGCCAAGAGGCTAGGGGTCCCACAGATACGCAGTATTTT.

The V call is TRBV3-1 (or the pseudogene TRBV3-2), the J call TRBJ2-1; 9 positions match TRBD2. From germline, CDR1 is LGHDT and CDR2 YNNKEL (reference sequence). CDR3 length equals 16 residues. With 0 bases clipped from V and 4 bases from J, the junction kept 4 bases outside the gene matches. The CDR3 DNA reads as TGTGCCAGCAGCCAAGAAGGCGGGGGGGCTTACAATGAGCAGTTCTTC. Translated, it gives CASSQEGGGAYNEQFF.

Details on this clone: Other nucleotide sequences from this sample produce the same CDR3. This chain connects TRBV5-1 to TRBJ2-5, with D perhaps matching TRBD1 (5 bases). Germline V lookup: CDR1 SGHRS, CDR2 YFSETQ. The germline V and J ends were trimmed by 0 bases and 2 bases, with 11 bases remaining between them. The CDR3 covers 15 residues. CDR3 DNA: TGCGCCAGCAGCTTGGGTTCCTCAGGGCAAGAGACCCAGTACTTC. Protein sequence: CASSLGSSGQETQYF.

This clone came up a few times. The J gene is TRBJ1-1, the V gene TRBV15; D possibly corresponds to TRBD1 (5 bases). The V gene lost 4 bases and the J gene lost 5 bases, with 17 bases spanning the gap. Germline values: CDR1 LNHNV, CDR2 YYDKDF (reference sequence). This CDR3 contains 15 residues. CDR3 region: CATSTAGEGRTEAFF. The CDR3 DNA reads TGTGCCACCAGCACCGCCGGAGAGGGGAGGACTGAAGCTTTCTTT.

The DNA for the CDR3 is TGTGCCAGCAGTTTATATGGTGGAGGGGTAGGGGGCAATCAGCCCCAGCATTTT. Translating it yields CASSLYGGGVGGNQPQHF. The rearrangement uses TRBV28 and TRBJ1-5; maybe TRBD1 (5 bases). The V gene lost 1 base and the J gene lost 2 bases, with 18 bases spanning the gap. The length of the CDR3 is 18 residues. Germline V gene lookup returns CDR1 MDHEN and CDR2 SYDVKM.

In DNA form, the CDR3 reads TGTGCCAGTAAGGTGGGAGCGAGCAATCAGCCCCAGCATTTT. Translating gives CASKVGASNQPQHF. The chain recombines TRBV19 with TRBJ1-5; D unresolved. This CDR3 is built from 14 residues. Deletions cut 7 bases from V and 1 base from J, with 11 bases between. CDR1 LNHDA and CDR2 SQIVND come from the germline V gene (reference sequence).

This sequence joins TRBV10-3 and TRBJ2-7; D not resolved. From germline, CDR1 is ENHRY and CDR2 SYGVKD. The CDR3 contains 13 residues. V was shortened by 5 bases and J by 2 bases, with 10 bases between the two germline ends. CDR3: CAISFGVTYEQYF. The CDR3, as DNA: TGTGCCATCAGTTTCGGAGTGACCTACGAGCAGTACTTC.

CDR3 DNA: TGTGCCAGCAGCTTTCGACTAGCGGCTAGCACAGATACGCAGTATTTT. It encodes CASSFRLAASTDTQYF. The rearrangement links TRBV5-4 to TRBJ2-3, with TRBD2 matching over 9 bases. Trimming cost V 2 bases and J 0 bases; bases outside gene matches: 4. CDR1 is SGHNT, CDR2 YYREEE, per germline (reference sequence). The CDR3 runs to 16 residues.

The rearrangement links TRBV2 to TRBJ1-6, with 9 bases fitting TRBD1. Per germline, CDR1 SNHLY and CDR2 FYNNEI. This CDR3 comprises 14 residues. Trimming cost V 6 bases and J 10 bases; bases outside gene matches: 7. CDR3 sequence: CASSAGTGSSPLHF. DNA for the CDR3: TGTGCCAGCAGCGCCGGGACAGGGAGCTCACCCCTCCACTTT. Using reference TRBV2 and TRBJ1-6 for the parts outside the CDR3, the full variable domain is EPEVTQTPSHQVTQMGQEVILRCVPISNHLYFYWYRQILGQKVEFLVSFYNNEISEKSEIFDDQFSVERPDGSNFTLKIRSTKLEDSAMYFCASSAGTGSSPLHFGNGTRLTVT.

This chain connects TRBV7-9 to TRBJ1-5; weak D call: TRBD1 (6 bases). The CDR3 has 15 residues. V lost 3 bases and J 0 bases, leaving 9 bases between the germline ends. Germline V gene sequence: CDR1 SEHNR, CDR2 FQNEAQ (reference sequence). DNA for the CDR3: TGTGCCAGCAGCTTTGGGGGACATAGCAATCAGCCCCAGCATTTT. Its translation: CASSFGGHSNQPQHF.

This clone came up once. V and J are TRBV3-1 (or the pseudogene TRBV3-2) and TRBJ1-6; D is perhaps TRBD1 (5 bases). The V and J ends lost 6 bases and 7 bases respectively, with 16 bases between them. The CDR3 extends over 15 amino acids. In germline, CDR1 is LGHDT, CDR2 YNNKEL (reference sequence). The CDR3 sequence is CASRPGWAANSPLHF. CDR3 DNA: TGTGCCAGCAGGCCAGGGTGGGCAGCCAATTCACCCCTCCACTTT.

The rearrangement links TRBV13 to TRBJ2-7, with D possibly matching TRBD1 (6 bases). Germline CDR1 is PRHDT and CDR2 is FYEKMQ (reference sequence). The V end was cut by 1 base, the J end by 3 bases, with 19 bases between. The CDR3 consists of 17 residues. CDR3 DNA: TGTGCCAGCAGCTTAGCCCACTCAGGGGAAACCCTCTACGAGCAGTACTTC. It is translated as CASSLAHSGETLYEQYF.

The CDR3 sequence: CASSIEQVVTEAFF. For the CDR3, the DNA is TGTGCCAGTAGTATCGAACAGGTCGTGACTGAAGCTTTCTTT. The V call is TRBV19, the J call TRBJ1-1; D might be TRBD1 (5 bases). CDR3 length equals 14 residues. V was trimmed by 3 bases and J by 5 bases, leaving 13 bases between them. CDR1 is LNHDA, CDR2 SQIVND, per germline (reference sequence).

In its sample, this clone was seen once. The chain has TRBV18 and TRBJ2-1; D gene ambiguous. The length of the CDR3 is 13 residues. Germline V CDR1 and CDR2: KGHSH, LQKENI. Trimming cost V 5 bases and J 11 bases, with 16 bases left between them. The CDR3 DNA reads TGTGCCAGCTCAACCACCCCCCAGTTTAAGCAGTTCTTC. Protein sequence: CASSTTPQFKQFF.

V is TRBV2 and J is TRBJ2-7, with 7 bases lining up with TRBD1. CDR1 SNHLY and CDR2 FYNNEI come from the germline V gene. The trim removed 3 bases at V and 0 bases at J, leaving 5 bases unmatched. This CDR3 spans 15 amino acids. The CDR3 DNA is TGTGCCAGCAGTGAGGGGGACAGTTACTCCTACGAGCAGTACTTC. This sequence encodes CASSEGDSYSYEQYF.

This chain connects TRBV10-2 to TRBJ2-5; 9 bases align to TRBD1. Per germline, CDR1 WSHSY and CDR2 SAAADI. With 4 bases clipped from V and 5 bases from J, the junction kept 8 bases outside the gene matches. CDR3 length: 15 amino acids. The CDR3, as DNA: TGCGCCAGCAGTGCCATAACAGGGGGCAGGGAGACCCAGTACTTC. Residues: CASSAITGGRETQYF.

This clone came up a few times. The chain joins TRBV23-1 to TRBJ1-1; no clear D gene. TRBV23-1 is an open reading frame, and its role is uncertain. V lost 1 base to trimming and J lost 3 bases, with 6 bases between them. This CDR3 is 13 amino acids long. The CDR3 DNA follows: TGCGCCAGCAGTCAATTTTATCACACTGAAGCTTTCTTT. Residues: CASSQFYHTEAFF.

The chain recombines TRBV28 with TRBJ2-7; D is uncertain. V shed 5 bases and J shed 2 bases, with 10 bases lying between them. Per the germline V gene, CDR1 is MDHEN and CDR2 is SYDVKM. This CDR3 has 13 amino acids. The CDR3, as DNA: TGTGCCAGCAGTACCCCCAGGCCCTACGAGCAGTACTTC. Encoded protein: CASSTPRPYEQYF.

The rearrangement uses TRBV5-1 and TRBJ1-4; a weak D match, TRBD1 (5 bases). Germline V gene sequence: CDR1 SGHRS, CDR2 YFSETQ. CDR3 length: 14 residues. Trimming shortened V by 0 bases and J by 7 bases, and 10 bases separated the two germline ends. The CDR3 DNA sequence: TGCGCCAGCAGCTTGGGCCAGGGAGGTGAAAAACTGTTTTTT. Translated, it gives CASSLGQGGEKLFF. Variable domain in full (rest from reference TRBV5-1 and TRBJ1-4): KAGVTQTPRYLIKTRGQQVTLSCSPISGHRSVSWYQQTPGQGLQFLFEYFSETQRNKGNFPGRFSGRQFSNSRSEMNVSTLELGDSALYLCASSLGQGGEKLFFGSGTQLSVL.

The V call is TRBV4-2, the J call TRBJ1-5; D may be TRBD1 (6 bases). Looked up from germline, CDR1 is LGHNA and CDR2 is YNFKEQ. V was pared by 4 bases and J by 11 bases, with 21 bases between. The CDR3 contains 15 residues. Here the CDR3 reads CASSPGGAGVMAQHF. DNA for the CDR3: TGTGCCAGCAGCCCGGGGGGGGCCGGAGTTATGGCCCAGCATTTT.

This clone is a singleton in its sample. This chain links TRBV6-5 with TRBJ1-5; the D gene is possibly TRBD1 (6 bases). Trimming took off 9 bases at V and 3 bases at J, with 18 bases between the two ends. CDR1 and CDR2 from the germline V gene are MNHEY and SVGAGI. This CDR3 region has 15 residues. CDR3: CASSFRGGDNQPQHF. The CDR3 DNA reads TGTGCCAGTTCTTTCAGAGGGGGGGACAATCAGCCCCAGCATTTT.

The chain carries TRBV29-1 and TRBJ2-1; 8 bases are shared with TRBD2. Germline trimming cut 2 bases from V and 6 bases from J; bases unmatched to any gene: 6. Per germline, CDR1 SQVTM and CDR2 ANQGSEA. The CDR3 totals 14 residues. The chain's CDR3 is CSVESLAGFNEQFF. The DNA for the CDR3 is TGCAGCGTTGAATCTCTAGCGGGTTTCAATGAGCAGTTCTTC.

This clone was recorded once. This sample includes further DNA sequences coding for the same CDR3. The J gene is TRBJ1-2, the V gene TRBV19; 11 bases line up with TRBD1. Germline V gene lookup returns CDR1 LNHDA and CDR2 SQIVND (reference sequence). CDR3 length equals 16 residues. V lost 2 bases and J lost 3; bases outside the gene matches: 5. The CDR3 loop reads CASSIKGTGGDYGYTF. As DNA, the CDR3 is TGTGCCAGTAGTATAAAAGGGACAGGGGGAGACTATGGCTACACCTTC.